The 21 T cell receptor beta chains listed next were all sequenced from one sample in a study of T-cell reconstitution after alpha-beta-depleted transplantation in children. TCRbeta library construction was performed incorporating unique molecular identifiers. TCRdb fed the PCR reads into MiXCR, producing one record per CDR3 protein. The sample consists of just over 200,000 distinct CDR3 sequences, roughly 9.1% of them appearing once. The specimen was PBMCs, mostly from graft donor cells, collected 360 days after TCRalphabeta/CD19-depleted stem cell transplant. The receptors shown here come from a male patient between 2 and 15 years old who had a stem cell transplant for acute myeloid leukemia, so the T cells may come from the graft donor.

This sequence joins TRBV12-3 or TRBV12-4 and TRBJ2-5; maybe TRBD2 (6 bases). V gave up 3 bases and J gave up 5 bases, with 16 bases separating them. CDR3 length: 15 amino acids. DNA of the CDR3: TGTGCCAGCAGTTTTCTAGCGCCCACGTCGGAGACCCAGTACTTC. It yields the protein CASSFLAPTSETQYF.

This clonotype was detected only a few times. CDR3 sequence reads: CASSFGEGQRLTDTQYF. The DNA of the CDR3 is TGTGCCAGCAGTTTTGGGGAGGGCCAAAGGCTCACAGATACGCAGTATTTT. The J gene is TRBJ2-3, the V gene TRBV27; 7 nucleotides line up with TRBD2. The CDR3 has 17 residues. Germline assignment: CDR1 MNHEY and CDR2 SMNVEV (reference sequence). V trimming: 3 bases; J trimming: 2 bases; junction bases outside the gene matches: 11.

This clonotype has ten or more counts. V is TRBV7-3 and J is TRBJ2-6; D unresolved. Germline CDR1 is SGHTA and CDR2 is FQGTGA. V gave up 6 bases and J gave up 0 bases, with 15 bases separating them. CDR3 length: 17 amino acids. CDR3 DNA sequence: TGTGCCAGCAGTTCTCTATCGGGTTACTCTGGGGCCAACGTCCTGACTTTC. It specifies CASSSLSGYSGANVLTF.

This clonotype was counted a few times. The chain employs TRBV5-1 and TRBJ2-1; a possible D gene is TRBD2 (5 bases). CDR1 and CDR2 (germline): SGHRS, YFSETQ. Trimming stripped 3 bases from V and 4 bases from J, with 14 bases between. This CDR3 spans 15 amino acids. The CDR3 region is CASSSASQRYNEQFF. The CDR3 DNA reads TGCGCCAGCAGCTCCGCTAGCCAGAGGTACAATGAGCAGTTCTTC.

This clonotype was seen a few times. The V gene is TRBV4-1, the J gene TRBJ2-5; 10 bases line up with TRBD1. Trimming took 4 bases from V and 2 from J; bases not matched to a gene: 4. The CDR3 is made up of 15 amino acids. CDR1 is MGHRA and CDR2 is YSYEKL in the germline V gene. The CDR3 protein is CASSLTDRGQETQYF. Written as DNA, the CDR3 is TGCGCCAGCAGCCTCACGGACAGGGGGCAAGAGACCCAGTACTTC.

This clonotype was detected a few times. V gene TRBV5-5 combines with J gene TRBJ2-3; possible D gene TRBD2, 5 bases. CDR3 size: 15 residues. V lost 5 bases and J lost 0, with 13 bases in between. Germline V gives CDR1 SGHKS, CDR2 YYEKEE (reference sequence). CDR3 DNA sequence: TGTGCCAGCAGGGATACACGAGGGAGCACAGATACGCAGTATTTT. It is translated as CASRDTRGSTDTQYF. The full variable domain, its missing parts supplied by reference TRBV5-5 and TRBJ2-3, is DAGVTQSPTHLIKTRGQQVTLRCSPISGHKSVSWYQQVLGQGPQFIFQYYEKEERGRGNFPDRFSARQFPNYSSELNVNALLLGDSALYLCASRDTRGSTDTQYFGPGTRLTVL.

The table lists this clonotype with a few counts. The chain links TRBV6-5 to TRBJ2-7; 7 bases fit TRBD2. In germline, CDR1 is MNHEY, CDR2 SVGAGI. CDR3 length: 15 residues. V was pared by 4 bases and J by 0 bases, with 6 bases of the junction left unmatched. The CDR3: CASSLGGDLSYEQYF. CDR3 nucleotides: TGTGCCAGCAGTTTGGGGGGGGACCTCTCCTACGAGCAGTACTTC.

CDR3 in amino acids: CASSVTGGLNTEAFF. CDR3 nucleotides: TGTGCCAGCAGCGTGACAGGGGGCCTGAACACTGAAGCTTTCTTT. The V call is TRBV9, the J call TRBJ1-1; TRBD1 aligns across 10 bases. Germline CDR1 reads SGDLS; CDR2 reads YYNGEE. CDR3 length: 15 amino acids. Germline trimming cut 2 bases from V and 0 bases from J; bases unmatched to any gene: 1.

In this sample, this clonotype turned up a few times. The DNA for the CDR3 is TGTGCCAGCAGCGTAGTAGCGGGGAGGAATGAGCAGTTCTTC. As protein: CASSVVAGRNEQFF. This rearrangement joins TRBV9 to TRBJ2-1; TRBD2 aligns across 8 bases. This CDR3 contains 14 residues. V was clipped by 0 bases and J by 7 bases; unmatched bases: 3. Germline CDR1 SGDLS, CDR2 YYNGEE. Supplemented by reference TRBV9 and TRBJ2-1, the full variable domain reads DSGVTQTPKHLITATGQRVTLRCSPRSGDLSVYWYQQSLDQGLQFLIQYYNGEERAKGNILERFSAQQFPDLHSELNLSSLELGDSALYFCASSVVAGRNEQFFGPGTRLTVL.

This sequence joins TRBV5-1 and TRBJ1-1; no definite D call. The germline gives CDR1 SGHRS, CDR2 YFSETQ. The length of the CDR3 is 13 residues. V was trimmed by 7 bases and J by 1 base, leaving 11 bases between them. CDR3 DNA: TGCGCCAGCGGGGTCAGTAGGAACACTGAAGCTTTCTTT. Protein: CASGVSRNTEAFF.

As regards this clonotype: A much larger clone lies one base from this, so it may be a read error. The J gene is TRBJ2-1, the V gene TRBV12-3 or TRBV12-4; 10 nucleotides line up with TRBD2. This CDR3 is built from 14 residues. Trimming removed 2 bases from V and 8 bases from J; junction bases left unmatched: 3. CDR3 region: CASSLLAGADEQFF. The CDR3 DNA follows: TGTGCCAGCAGTTTACTAGCGGGAGCGGATGAGCAGTTCTTC.

This sequence joins TRBV7-2 and TRBJ2-7; 8 nucleotides agree with TRBD2. Germline loops: CDR1 SGHTA, CDR2 FQGNSA. The CDR3 covers 16 residues. With 2 bases clipped from V and 1 base from J, the junction kept 7 bases outside the gene matches. CDR3 nucleotides: TGTGCCAGCAGCTTAATTCCAGCGGGAGCGTCCTACGAGCAGTACTTC. It translates to CASSLIPAGASYEQYF.

This clonotype occurred many times. The J gene is TRBJ2-3, the V gene TRBV7-9; TRBD1 matches at 8 bases. CDR1 is SEHNR and CDR2 is FQNEAQ in the germline V gene (reference sequence). V was clipped by 5 bases and J by 1 base; unmatched bases: 5. The CDR3 length is 15 residues. The CDR3 loop reads CASSPRTGRTDTQYF. The CDR3 DNA is TGTGCCAGCAGCCCCCGGACAGGGCGCACAGATACGCAGTATTTT.

V gene TRBV29-1 combines with J gene TRBJ2-1; tentative D call: TRBD2 (5 bases). The CDR3 length is 14 residues. The V and J ends lost 6 bases and 4 bases respectively, with 16 bases between them. From germline, CDR1 is SQVTM and CDR2 ANQGSEA. The CDR3 reads CSVPIKRLYNEQFF. The CDR3 coding sequence is TGCAGCGTCCCCATTAAGCGGTTGTACAATGAGCAGTTCTTC.

This clonotype was detected a few times. This may arise from a read error, as a much more abundant clone is one base away. V is TRBV12-3 or TRBV12-4 and J is TRBJ2-7; no reliable D call. Trimming took off 6 bases at V and 0 bases at J, with 3 bases between the two ends. The CDR3 contains 11 residues. This CDR3 reads CASRRSYEQYF. CDR3 nucleotides: TGTGCCAGCAGACGCTCCTACGAGCAGTACTTC.

This clonotype was counted at least ten times. The rearrangement joins TRBV6-2 or TRBV6-3 to TRBJ2-1; tentatively, D is TRBD1 (5 bases). In germline, CDR1 is MNHEY, CDR2 SVGEGT. Trimming stripped 5 bases from V and 1 base from J, with 9 bases between. The CDR3 contains 14 residues. In DNA, the CDR3 is TGTGCCAGCAGTAAAGGACAATCCTACAATGAGCAGTTCTTC. Protein sequence: CASSKGQSYNEQFF.

This clonotype has at least ten counts. The chain links TRBV5-1 to TRBJ2-1; no reliable D call. The length of the CDR3 is 13 residues. The V end lost 2 bases, the J end lost 7 bases, and 10 bases lay between the germline ends. Germline V gives CDR1 SGHRS, CDR2 YFSETQ. The CDR3 region has the DNA TGCGCCAGCAGCTTCTCACAGCCTAATGAGCAGTTCTTC. This encodes CASSFSQPNEQFF.

This clonotype came up a few times. This chain uses TRBV12-3 or TRBV12-4 with TRBJ1-2; tentatively, D is TRBD1 (6 bases). Trimming left V 5 bases short and J 4 bases short, with 11 bases between. There are 13 residues in the CDR3. This CDR3 is CASSVQGTYGYTF. The CDR3 DNA sequence: TGTGCCAGCAGTGTCCAGGGGACCTATGGCTACACCTTC.

This clonotype has ten or more counts. The chain employs TRBV5-1 and TRBJ2-1; 9 bases agree with TRBD2. This CDR3 is 14 amino acids long. V was pared by 3 bases and J by 6 bases, with 4 bases of the junction left unmatched. Germline V gene data show CDR1 as SGHRS and CDR2 as YFSETQ. The CDR3 protein is CASSSGLARNEQFF. The CDR3 DNA reads TGCGCCAGCAGCTCTGGACTAGCGCGCAATGAGCAGTTCTTC.

In this sample, this clonotype turned up a few times. The chain uses TRBV5-1 and TRBJ2-1; possibly TRBD1 for D (5 bases). The CDR3 spans 13 residues. V was cut by 2 bases and J by 7 bases, with 10 bases left in between. Germline V lookup: CDR1 SGHRS, CDR2 YFSETQ. CDR3 coding DNA: TGCGCCAGCAGCTTCCGACAGCTGAATGAGCAGTTCTTC. This translates into CASSFRQLNEQFF.

This clonotype has ten or more counts. The chain carries TRBV5-1 and TRBJ2-7; D is possibly TRBD1 (6 bases). The CDR3 is 16 residues long. V lost 2 bases to trimming and J lost 3 bases, with 18 bases between them. CDR1 and CDR2 (germline): SGHRS, YFSETQ. The CDR3 loop is CASSLGGQGGNYEQYV. The CDR3 DNA reads as TGCGCCAGCAGCTTAGGGGGTCAAGGAGGAAACTACGAGCAGTACGTC.